This T cell receptor beta chain was profiled in a study of T cell responses to AZD1222 COVID-19 vaccine. The table came from immunoSEQ multiplex PCR; TCRdb's copy has only in-frame clones and leaves some out. The data contain just under 150,000 clones, approximately 91% of them singletons. This receptor was taken from an adult who received the MenACWY meningococcal vaccine as a control. Material: peripheral blood, obtained 28 days after the second dose of the MenACWY control vaccine.

The CDR3, as DNA: TGTGCCACCAGTGATGCCTCTCGACAGGGACCCTCTCCTGGCTACACCTTC. Its protein is CATSDASRQGPSPGYTF. The chain combines TRBV24-1 with TRBJ1-2; 7 positions match TRBD1. Germline CDR1 KGHDR, CDR2 SFDVKD. This CDR3 has 17 amino acids. Trimming at V came to 3 bases and at J to 7 bases, leaving 16 bases not matched to a gene.